The clone carrying this T cell receptor beta chain was counted ten times or more. What it recognizes is unknown. There were TCR beta CDR3 regions amplified from RNA transcripts. First-round RT-PCR with HTBI primers amplified the TCR CDR3 region. Via MiXCR, TCRdb re-called the multiplex PCR reads, giving one row per CDR3 protein. The sample includes about 520,000 distinct CDR3 sequences, around a quarter of them seen just once. This specimen belongs to a study of T cells in Graves' hyperthyroidism and ophthalmopathy. V lost 5 bases and J lost 2, with 10 bases in between. The CDR3 spans 15 residues. Per germline, CDR1 SGHAT and CDR2 FQNNGV. Ophthalmopathy patients all had a Clinical Activity Score of at least 3, a NOSPECS grade of at least 4 and disease under 3 months old. Each 10 ml fresh peripheral blood draw supplied the PBMCs. The study, taken as a whole, reports: For ophthalmopathy, model prediction preceded onset by a median approximately 6 months. Most thyroid-expanded clonotypes above 0.001 were also found in blood.

The rearrangement links TRBV11-2 to TRBJ2-6; D is unresolved. The source of this sequence is a woman aged 30 to 39 with Graves' ophthalmopathy. The sequencing input was blood. The CDR3 region is CASSPVAAGANVLTF. The DNA for the CDR3 is TGTGCCAGCAGCCCAGTAGCTGCTGGGGCCAACGTCCTGACTTTC. The full variable domain, in which reference TRBV11-2 and TRBJ2-6 provide the parts outside the CDR3, is EAGVAQSPRYKIIEKRQSVAFWCNPISGHATLYWYQQILGQGPKLLIQFQNNGVVDDSQLPKDRFSAERLKGVDSTLKIQPAKLEDSAVYLCASSPVAAGANVLTFGAGSRLTVL.